This TCR beta chain originates from a study of T cell responses to AZD1222 COVID-19 vaccine. Sequencing used immunoSEQ multiplex PCR; TCRdb keeps in-frame clones, though not all of them. The table includes tens of thousands of clones, under 95% detected once. Trimming cost V 1 base and J 8 bases; bases outside gene matches: 10. The CDR3 consists of 16 residues. Germline assignment: CDR1 SGHRS and CDR2 YFSETQ. In its sample, this clone was seen once. The specimen comprised peripheral blood, sampled on day 0 of AZD1222 vaccination. The clonotype comes from an adult in good health. The chain joins TRBV5-1 to TRBJ2-1, with 9 bases matching TRBD2. CDR3 protein: CASSLMASGDRDEQFF. The CDR3 DNA follows: TGCGCCAGCAGCTTGATGGCTAGCGGGGATCGCGATGAGCAGTTCTTC. Based on the CDR3 plus reference TRBV5-1 and TRBJ2-1, the full variable domain is KAGVTQTPRYLIKTRGQQVTLSCSPISGHRSVSWYQQTPGQGLQFLFEYFSETQRNKGNFPGRFSGRQFSNSRSEMNVSTLELGDSALYLCASSLMASGDRDEQFFGPGTRLTVL.